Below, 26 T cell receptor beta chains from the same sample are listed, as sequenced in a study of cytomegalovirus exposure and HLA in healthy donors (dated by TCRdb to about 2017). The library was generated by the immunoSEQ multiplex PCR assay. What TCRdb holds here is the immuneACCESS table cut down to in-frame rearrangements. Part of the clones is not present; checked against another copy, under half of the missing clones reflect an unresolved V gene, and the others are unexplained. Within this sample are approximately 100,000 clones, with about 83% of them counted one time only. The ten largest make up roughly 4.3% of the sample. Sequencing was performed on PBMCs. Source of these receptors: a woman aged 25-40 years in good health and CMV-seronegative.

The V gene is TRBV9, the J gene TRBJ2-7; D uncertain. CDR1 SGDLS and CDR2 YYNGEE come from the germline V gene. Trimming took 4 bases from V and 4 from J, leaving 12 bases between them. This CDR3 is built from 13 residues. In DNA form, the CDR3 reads TGTGCCAGCAGCCCCCGTGGGCCTTACGAGCAGTACTTC. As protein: CASSPRGPYEQYF. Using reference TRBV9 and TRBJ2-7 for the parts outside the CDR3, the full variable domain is DSGVTQTPKHLITATGQRVTLRCSPRSGDLSVYWYQQSLDQGLQFLIQYYNGEERAKGNILERFSAQQFPDLHSELNLSSLELGDSALYFCASSPRGPYEQYFGPGTRLTVT.

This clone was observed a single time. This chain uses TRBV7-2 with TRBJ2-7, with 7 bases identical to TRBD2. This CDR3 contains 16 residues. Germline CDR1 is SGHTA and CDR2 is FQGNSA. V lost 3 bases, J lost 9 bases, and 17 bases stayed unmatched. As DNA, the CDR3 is TGTGCCAGCAGCTTCCTCGCAGCGGGATGGCCGGGGGGGCAGTACTTC. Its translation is CASSFLAAGWPGGQYF. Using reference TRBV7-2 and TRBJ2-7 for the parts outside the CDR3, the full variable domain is GAGVSQSPSNKVTEKGKDVELRCDPISGHTALYWYRQSLGQGLEFLIYFQGNSAPDKSGLPSDRFSAERTGGSVSTLTIQRTQQEDSAVYLCASSFLAAGWPGGQYFGPGTRLTVT.

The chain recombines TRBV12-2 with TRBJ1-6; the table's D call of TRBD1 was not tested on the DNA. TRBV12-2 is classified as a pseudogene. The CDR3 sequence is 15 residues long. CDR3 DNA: TGTGCAAGTCGCCCCCGACAGGGAATACGGTCACCCCTCCACTTT. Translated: CASRPRQGIRSPLHF.

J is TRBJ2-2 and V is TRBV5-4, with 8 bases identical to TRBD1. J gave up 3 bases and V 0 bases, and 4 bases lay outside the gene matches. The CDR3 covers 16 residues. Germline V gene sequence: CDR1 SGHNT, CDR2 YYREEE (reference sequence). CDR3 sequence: CASSLGLTGDTGELFF. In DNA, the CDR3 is TGTGCCAGCAGCTTGGGCCTGACAGGGGACACCGGGGAGCTGTTTTTT.

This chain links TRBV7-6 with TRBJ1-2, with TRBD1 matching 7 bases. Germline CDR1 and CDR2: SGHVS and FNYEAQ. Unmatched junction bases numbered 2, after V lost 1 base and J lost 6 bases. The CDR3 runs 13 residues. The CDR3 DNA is TGTGCCAGCAGCTTAGACAGGGGAGATGGCTACACCTTC. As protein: CASSLDRGDGYTF. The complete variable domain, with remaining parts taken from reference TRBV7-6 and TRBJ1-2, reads GAGVSQSPRYKVTKRGQDVALRCDPISGHVSLYWYRQALGQGPEFLTYFNYEAQQDKSGLPNDRFSAERPEGSISTLTIQRTEQRDSAMYRCASSLDRGDGYTFGSGTRLTVV.

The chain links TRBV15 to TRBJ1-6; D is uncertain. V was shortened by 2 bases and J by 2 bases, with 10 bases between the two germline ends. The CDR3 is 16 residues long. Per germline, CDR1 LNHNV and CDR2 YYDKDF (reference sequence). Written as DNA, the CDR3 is TGTGCCACCAGCAGATCAATCCCCCCCTATAATTCACCCCTCCACTTT. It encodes CATSRSIPPYNSPLHF.

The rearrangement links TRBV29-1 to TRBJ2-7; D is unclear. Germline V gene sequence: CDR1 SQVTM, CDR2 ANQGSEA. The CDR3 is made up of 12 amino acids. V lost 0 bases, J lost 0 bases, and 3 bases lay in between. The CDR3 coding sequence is TGCAGCGTTGAAGACCGCTCCTACGAGCAGTACTTC. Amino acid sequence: CSVEDRSYEQYF.

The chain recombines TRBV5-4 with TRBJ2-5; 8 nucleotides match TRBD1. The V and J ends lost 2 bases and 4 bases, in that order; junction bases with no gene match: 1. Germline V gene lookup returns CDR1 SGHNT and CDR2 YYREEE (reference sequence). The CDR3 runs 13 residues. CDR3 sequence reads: CASSLQGGETQYF. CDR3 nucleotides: TGTGCCAGCAGCTTACAGGGGGGAGAGACCCAGTACTTC.

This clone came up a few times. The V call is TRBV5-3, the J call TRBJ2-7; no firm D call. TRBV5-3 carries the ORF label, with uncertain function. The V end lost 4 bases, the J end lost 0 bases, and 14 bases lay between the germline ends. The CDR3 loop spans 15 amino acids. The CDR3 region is CARSPRRASSYEQYF. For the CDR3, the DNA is TGTGCCAGAAGCCCCCGAAGAGCGAGCTCCTACGAGCAGTACTTC.

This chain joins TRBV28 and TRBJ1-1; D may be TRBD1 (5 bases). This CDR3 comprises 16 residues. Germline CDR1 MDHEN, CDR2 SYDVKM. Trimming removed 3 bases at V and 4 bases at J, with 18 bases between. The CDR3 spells CASSFPAQGLGTEAFF. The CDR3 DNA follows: TGTGCCAGCAGTTTTCCCGCGCAGGGTCTGGGCACTGAAGCTTTCTTT.

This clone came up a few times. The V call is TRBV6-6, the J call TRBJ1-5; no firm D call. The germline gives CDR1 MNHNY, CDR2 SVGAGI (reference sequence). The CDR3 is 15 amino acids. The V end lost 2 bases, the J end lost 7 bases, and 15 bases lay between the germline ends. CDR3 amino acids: CASSYVGHSVQPQHF. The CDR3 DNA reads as TGTGCCAGCAGTTACGTGGGCCACTCCGTCCAGCCCCAGCATTTT.

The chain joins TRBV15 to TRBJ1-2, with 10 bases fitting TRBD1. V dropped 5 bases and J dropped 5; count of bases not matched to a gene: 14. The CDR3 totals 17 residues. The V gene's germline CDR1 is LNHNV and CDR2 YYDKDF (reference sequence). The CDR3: CATSSKSGQGDRYGYTF. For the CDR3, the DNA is TGTGCCACCAGCTCCAAATCCGGACAGGGGGATAGGTATGGCTACACCTTC.

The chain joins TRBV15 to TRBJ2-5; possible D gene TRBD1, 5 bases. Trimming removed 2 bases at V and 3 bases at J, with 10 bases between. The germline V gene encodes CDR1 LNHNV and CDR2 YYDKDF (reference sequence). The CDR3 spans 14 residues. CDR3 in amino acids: CATSRPDREETQYF. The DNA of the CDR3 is TGTGCCACCAGCAGACCCGACAGAGAAGAGACCCAGTACTTC.

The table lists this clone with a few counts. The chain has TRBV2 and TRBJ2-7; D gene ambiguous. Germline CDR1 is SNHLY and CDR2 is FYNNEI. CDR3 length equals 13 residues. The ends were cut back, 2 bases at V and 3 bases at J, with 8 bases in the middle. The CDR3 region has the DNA TGTGCCAGCAGTGAACAGTACAGCTACGAGCAGTACTTC. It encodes CASSEQYSYEQYF.

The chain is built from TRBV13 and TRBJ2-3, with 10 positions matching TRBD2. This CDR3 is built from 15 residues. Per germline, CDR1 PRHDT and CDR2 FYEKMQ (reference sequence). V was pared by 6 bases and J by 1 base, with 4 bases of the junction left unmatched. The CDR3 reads CASSWGTSGTDTQYF. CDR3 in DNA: TGTGCCAGCAGTTGGGGGACTAGCGGCACAGATACGCAGTATTTT.

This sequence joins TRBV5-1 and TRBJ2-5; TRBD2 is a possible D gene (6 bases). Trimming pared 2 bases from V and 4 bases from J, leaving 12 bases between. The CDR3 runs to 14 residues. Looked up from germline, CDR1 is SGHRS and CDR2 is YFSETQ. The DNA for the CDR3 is TGCGCCAGCAGCTTAACCACTAGCCCAGAGACCCAGTACTTC. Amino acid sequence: CASSLTTSPETQYF.

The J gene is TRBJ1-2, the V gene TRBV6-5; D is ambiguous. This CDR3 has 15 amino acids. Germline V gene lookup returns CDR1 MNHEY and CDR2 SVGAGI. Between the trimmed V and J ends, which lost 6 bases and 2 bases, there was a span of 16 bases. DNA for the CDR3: TGTGCCAGCAGGCCCTCTTTAACGGGGAACTATGGCTACACCTTC. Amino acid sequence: CASRPSLTGNYGYTF.

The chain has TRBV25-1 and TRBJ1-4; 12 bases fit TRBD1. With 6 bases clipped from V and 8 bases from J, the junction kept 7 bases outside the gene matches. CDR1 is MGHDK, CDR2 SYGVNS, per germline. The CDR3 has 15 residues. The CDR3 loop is CASSDPGQGAEKLFF. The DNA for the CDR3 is TGTGCCAGCAGCGATCCGGGACAGGGGGCGGAAAAACTGTTTTTT.

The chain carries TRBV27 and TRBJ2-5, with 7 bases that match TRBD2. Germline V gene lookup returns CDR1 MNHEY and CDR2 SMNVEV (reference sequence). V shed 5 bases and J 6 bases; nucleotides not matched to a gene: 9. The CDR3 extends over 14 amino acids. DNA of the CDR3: TGTGCCAGCAGTCCGGGGACTACGGAGAAGACCCAGTACTTC. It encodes CASSPGTTEKTQYF.

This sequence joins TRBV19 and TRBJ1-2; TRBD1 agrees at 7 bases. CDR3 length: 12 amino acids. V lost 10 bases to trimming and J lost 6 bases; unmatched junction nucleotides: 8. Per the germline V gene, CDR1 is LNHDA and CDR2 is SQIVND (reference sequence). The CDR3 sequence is CATGGRSHGYTF. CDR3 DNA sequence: TGTGCCACAGGGGGGCGCAGTCATGGCTACACCTTC.

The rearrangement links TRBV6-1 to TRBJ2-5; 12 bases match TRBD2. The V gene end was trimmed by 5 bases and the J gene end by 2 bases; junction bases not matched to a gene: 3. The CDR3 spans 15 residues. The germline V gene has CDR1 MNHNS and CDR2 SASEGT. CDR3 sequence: CASSTGTSGQETQYF. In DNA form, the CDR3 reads TGTGCCAGCAGTACCGGGACTAGCGGGCAAGAGACCCAGTACTTC.

The CDR3 loop is CASSYRPGDEKLFF. The CDR3 DNA sequence: TGTGCCAGCAGTTACCGTCCAGGGGATGAAAAACTGTTTTTT. The V gene is TRBV6-5, the J gene TRBJ1-4; possible D gene TRBD1, 6 bases. The CDR3 length is 14 residues. The germline CDR1 and CDR2 sequences are MNHEY and SVGAGI. V lost 2 bases to trimming and J lost 6 bases, with 10 bases between them.

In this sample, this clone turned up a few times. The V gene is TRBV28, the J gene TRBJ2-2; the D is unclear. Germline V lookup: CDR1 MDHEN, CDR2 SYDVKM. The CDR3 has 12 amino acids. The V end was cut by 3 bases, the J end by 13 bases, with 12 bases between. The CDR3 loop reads CASSLSRGGLFF. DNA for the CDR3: TGTGCCAGCAGTTTGTCCCGAGGTGGGCTGTTTTTT. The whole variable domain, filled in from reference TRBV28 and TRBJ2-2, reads DVKVTQSSRYLVKRTGEKVFLECVQDMDHENMFWYRQDPGLGLRLIYFSYDVKMKEKGDIPEGYSVSREKKERFSLILESASTNQTSMYLCASSLSRGGLFFGEGSRLTVL.

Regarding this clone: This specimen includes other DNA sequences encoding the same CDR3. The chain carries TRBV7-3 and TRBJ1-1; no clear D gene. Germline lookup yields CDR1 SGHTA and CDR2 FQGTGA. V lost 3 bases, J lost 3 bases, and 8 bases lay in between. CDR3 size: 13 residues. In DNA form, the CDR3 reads TGTGCCAGCAGCTTGACGGGAGACACTGAAGCTTTCTTT. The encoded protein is CASSLTGDTEAFF.

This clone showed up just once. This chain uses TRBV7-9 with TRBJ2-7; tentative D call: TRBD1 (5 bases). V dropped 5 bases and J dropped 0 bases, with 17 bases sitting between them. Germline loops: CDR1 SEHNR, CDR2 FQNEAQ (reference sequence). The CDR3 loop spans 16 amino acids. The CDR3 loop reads CASSPSPRAFSYEQYF. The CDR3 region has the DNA TGTGCCAGCAGCCCCTCCCCCAGGGCATTCTCCTACGAGCAGTACTTC.

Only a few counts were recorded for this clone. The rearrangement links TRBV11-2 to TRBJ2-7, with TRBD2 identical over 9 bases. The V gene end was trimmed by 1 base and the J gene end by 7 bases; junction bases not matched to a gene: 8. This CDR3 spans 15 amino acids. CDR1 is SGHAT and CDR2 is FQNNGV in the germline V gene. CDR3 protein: CASSLGAGGAKEQYF. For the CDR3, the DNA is TGTGCCAGCAGCTTAGGAGCGGGAGGAGCGAAAGAGCAGTACTTC.